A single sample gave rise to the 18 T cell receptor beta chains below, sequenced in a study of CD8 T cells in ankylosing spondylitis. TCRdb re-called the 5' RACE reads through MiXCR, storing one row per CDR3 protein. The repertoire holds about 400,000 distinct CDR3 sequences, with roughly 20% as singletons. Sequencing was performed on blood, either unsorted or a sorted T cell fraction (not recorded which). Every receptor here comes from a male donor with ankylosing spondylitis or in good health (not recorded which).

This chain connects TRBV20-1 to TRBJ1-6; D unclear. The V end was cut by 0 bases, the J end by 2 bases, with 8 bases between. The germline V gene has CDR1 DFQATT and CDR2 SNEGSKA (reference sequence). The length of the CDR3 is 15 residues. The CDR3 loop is CSARDITAYNSPLHF. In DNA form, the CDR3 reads TGCAGTGCTAGAGATATTACAGCCTATAATTCACCCCTCCACTTT.

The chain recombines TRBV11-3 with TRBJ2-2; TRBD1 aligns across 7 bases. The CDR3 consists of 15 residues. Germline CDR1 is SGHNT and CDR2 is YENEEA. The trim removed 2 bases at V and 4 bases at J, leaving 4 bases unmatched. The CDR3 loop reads CASSLNRGATGELFF. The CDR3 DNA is TGTGCCAGCAGCTTAAACAGGGGAGCCACCGGGGAGCTGTTTTTT.

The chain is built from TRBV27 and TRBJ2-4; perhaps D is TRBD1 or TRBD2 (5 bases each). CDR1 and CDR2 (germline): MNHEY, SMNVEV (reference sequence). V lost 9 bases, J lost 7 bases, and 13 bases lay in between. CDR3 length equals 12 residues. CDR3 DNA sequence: TGTGCCAGGGGGGACCCCTGGAACATTCAGTACTTC. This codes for CARGDPWNIQYF.

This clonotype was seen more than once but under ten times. This chain's CDR3 is CASSQVRDGRHYGYTF. CDR3 nucleotide sequence: TGTGCCAGCAGCCAAGTGAGGGACGGACGTCACTATGGCTACACCTTC. The V gene is TRBV3-1, the J gene TRBJ1-2, with a possible D match to TRBD1 (5 bases). CDR1 is LGHDT, CDR2 YNNKEL, per germline (reference sequence). The CDR3 consists of 16 residues. Deletions cut 1 base from V and 3 bases from J, with 15 bases between.

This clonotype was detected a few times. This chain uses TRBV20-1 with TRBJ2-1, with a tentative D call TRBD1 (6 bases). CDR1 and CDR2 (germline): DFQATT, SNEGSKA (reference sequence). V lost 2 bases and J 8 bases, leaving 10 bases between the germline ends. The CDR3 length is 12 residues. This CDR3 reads CSARQQGDEQFF. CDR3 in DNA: TGCAGTGCTAGACAACAGGGTGATGAGCAGTTCTTC.

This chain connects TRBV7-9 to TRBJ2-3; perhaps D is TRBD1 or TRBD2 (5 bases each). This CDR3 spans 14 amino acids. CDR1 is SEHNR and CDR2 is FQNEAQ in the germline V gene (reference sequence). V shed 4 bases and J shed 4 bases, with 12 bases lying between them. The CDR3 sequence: CASSSGRFPDTQYF. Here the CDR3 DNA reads TGTGCCAGCAGCTCGGGACGCTTCCCAGATACGCAGTATTTT.

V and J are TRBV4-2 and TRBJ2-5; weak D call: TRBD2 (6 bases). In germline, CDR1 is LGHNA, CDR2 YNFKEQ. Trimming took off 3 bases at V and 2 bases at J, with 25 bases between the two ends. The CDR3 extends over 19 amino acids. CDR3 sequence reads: CASSHSPSSGLADQETQYF. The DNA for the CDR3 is TGTGCCAGCAGCCACAGCCCCAGTTCGGGGTTAGCGGATCAAGAGACCCAGTACTTC.

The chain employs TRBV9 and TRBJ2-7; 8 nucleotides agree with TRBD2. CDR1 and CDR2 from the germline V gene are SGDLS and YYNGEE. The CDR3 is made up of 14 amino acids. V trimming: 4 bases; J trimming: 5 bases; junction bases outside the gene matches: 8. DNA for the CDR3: TGTGCCAGCAGCACCGGGGGGGGTAAAGACGAGCAGTACTTC. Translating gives CASSTGGGKDEQYF. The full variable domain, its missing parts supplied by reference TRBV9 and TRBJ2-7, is DSGVTQTPKHLITATGQRVTLRCSPRSGDLSVYWYQQSLDQGLQFLIQYYNGEERAKGNILERFSAQQFPDLHSELNLSSLELGDSALYFCASSTGGGKDEQYFGPGTRLTVT.

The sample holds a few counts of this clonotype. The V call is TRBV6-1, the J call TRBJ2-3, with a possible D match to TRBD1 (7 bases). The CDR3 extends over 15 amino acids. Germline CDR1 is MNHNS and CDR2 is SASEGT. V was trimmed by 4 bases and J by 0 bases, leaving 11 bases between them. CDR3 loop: CASSGGTASTDTQYF. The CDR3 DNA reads TGTGCCAGCAGTGGCGGGACAGCGAGCACAGATACGCAGTATTTT.

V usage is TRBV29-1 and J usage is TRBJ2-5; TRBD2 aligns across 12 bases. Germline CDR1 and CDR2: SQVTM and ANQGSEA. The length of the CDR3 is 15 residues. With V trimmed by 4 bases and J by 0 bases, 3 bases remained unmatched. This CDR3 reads CSVGLAGADQETQYF. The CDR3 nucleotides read TGCAGCGTTGGACTAGCGGGGGCCGACCAAGAGACCCAGTACTTC. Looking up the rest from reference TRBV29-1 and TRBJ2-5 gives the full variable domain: SAVISQKPSRDICQRGTSLTIQCQVDSQVTMMFWYRQQPGQSLTLIATANQGSEATYESGFVIDKFPISRPNLTFSTLTVSNMSPEDSSIYLCSVGLAGADQETQYFGPGTRLLVL.

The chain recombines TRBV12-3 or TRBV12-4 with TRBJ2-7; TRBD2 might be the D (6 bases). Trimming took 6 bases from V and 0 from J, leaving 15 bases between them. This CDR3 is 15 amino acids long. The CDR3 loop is CASRLGTSDSYEQYF. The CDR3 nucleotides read TGTGCCAGCAGGCTCGGGACTTCCGACTCCTACGAGCAGTACTTC.

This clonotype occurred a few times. CDR3 protein: CASSGHSAGEQFF. In nucleotides, the CDR3 is TGTGCCAGCAGCGGACACAGCGCCGGTGAGCAGTTCTTC. J is TRBJ2-1 and V is TRBV7-9, with a possible D match to TRBD1 (5 bases). Per the germline V gene, CDR1 is SEHNR and CDR2 is FQNEAQ (reference sequence). The ends were cut back, 5 bases at V and 9 bases at J, with 14 bases in the middle. The CDR3 consists of 13 residues.

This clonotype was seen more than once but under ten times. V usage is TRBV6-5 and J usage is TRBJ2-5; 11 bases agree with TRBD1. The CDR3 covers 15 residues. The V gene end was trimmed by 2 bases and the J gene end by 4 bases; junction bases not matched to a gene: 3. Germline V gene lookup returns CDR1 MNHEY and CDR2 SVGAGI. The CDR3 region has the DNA TGTGCCAGCAGTTACGGAGGGACAGGGGGAGAGACCCAGTACTTC. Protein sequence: CASSYGGTGGETQYF.

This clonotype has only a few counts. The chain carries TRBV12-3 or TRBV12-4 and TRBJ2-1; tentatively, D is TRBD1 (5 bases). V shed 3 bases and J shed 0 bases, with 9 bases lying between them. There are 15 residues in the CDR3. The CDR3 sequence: CASSFYRSSYNEQFF. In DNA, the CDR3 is TGTGCCAGCAGTTTCTACAGGAGCTCCTACAATGAGCAGTTCTTC.

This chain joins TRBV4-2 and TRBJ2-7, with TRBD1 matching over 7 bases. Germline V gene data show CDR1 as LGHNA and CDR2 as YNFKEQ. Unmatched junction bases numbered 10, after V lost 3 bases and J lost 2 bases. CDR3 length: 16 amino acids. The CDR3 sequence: CASSHSRGPFPYEQYF. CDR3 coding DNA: TGTGCCAGCAGCCATTCAAGGGGGCCCTTCCCCTACGAGCAGTACTTC.

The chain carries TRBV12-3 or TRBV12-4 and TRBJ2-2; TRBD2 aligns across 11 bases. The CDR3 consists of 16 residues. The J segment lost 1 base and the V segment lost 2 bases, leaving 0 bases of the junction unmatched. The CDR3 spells CASSLLAGGNTGELFF. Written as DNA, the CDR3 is TGTGCCAGCAGTTTACTAGCGGGGGGGAACACCGGGGAGCTGTTTTTT.

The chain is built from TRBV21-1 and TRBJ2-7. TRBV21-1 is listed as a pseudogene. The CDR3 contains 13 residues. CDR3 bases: TGTGCCAGCAGCAGCAGCTACCCCTACGAGCAGTACTTC. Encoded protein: CASSSSYPYEQYF.

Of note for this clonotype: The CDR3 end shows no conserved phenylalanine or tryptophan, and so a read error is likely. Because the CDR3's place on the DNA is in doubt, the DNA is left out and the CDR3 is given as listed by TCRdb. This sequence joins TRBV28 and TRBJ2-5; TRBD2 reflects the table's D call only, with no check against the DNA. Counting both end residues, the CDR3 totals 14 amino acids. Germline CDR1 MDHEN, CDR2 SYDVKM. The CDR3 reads CASSAPSGAGGSSI.